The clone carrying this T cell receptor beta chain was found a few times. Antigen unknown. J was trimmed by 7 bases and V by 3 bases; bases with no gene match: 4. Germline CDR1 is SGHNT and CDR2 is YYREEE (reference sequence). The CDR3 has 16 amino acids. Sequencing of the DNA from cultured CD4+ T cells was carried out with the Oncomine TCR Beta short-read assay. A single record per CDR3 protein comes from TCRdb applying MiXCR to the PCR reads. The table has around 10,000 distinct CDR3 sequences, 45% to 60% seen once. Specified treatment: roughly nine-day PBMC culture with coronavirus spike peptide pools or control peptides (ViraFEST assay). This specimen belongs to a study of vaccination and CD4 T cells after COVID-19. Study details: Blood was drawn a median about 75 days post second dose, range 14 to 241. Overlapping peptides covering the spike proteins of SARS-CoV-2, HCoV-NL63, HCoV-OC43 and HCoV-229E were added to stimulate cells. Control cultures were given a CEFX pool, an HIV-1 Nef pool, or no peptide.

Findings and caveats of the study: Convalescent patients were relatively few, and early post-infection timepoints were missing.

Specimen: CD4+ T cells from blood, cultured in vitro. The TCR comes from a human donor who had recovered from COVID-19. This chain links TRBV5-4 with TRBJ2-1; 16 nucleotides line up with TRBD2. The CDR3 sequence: CASSSGLAGGRNEQFF. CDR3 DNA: TGTGCCAGCAGCTCGGGACTAGCGGGGGGGCGAAATGAGCAGTTCTTC.